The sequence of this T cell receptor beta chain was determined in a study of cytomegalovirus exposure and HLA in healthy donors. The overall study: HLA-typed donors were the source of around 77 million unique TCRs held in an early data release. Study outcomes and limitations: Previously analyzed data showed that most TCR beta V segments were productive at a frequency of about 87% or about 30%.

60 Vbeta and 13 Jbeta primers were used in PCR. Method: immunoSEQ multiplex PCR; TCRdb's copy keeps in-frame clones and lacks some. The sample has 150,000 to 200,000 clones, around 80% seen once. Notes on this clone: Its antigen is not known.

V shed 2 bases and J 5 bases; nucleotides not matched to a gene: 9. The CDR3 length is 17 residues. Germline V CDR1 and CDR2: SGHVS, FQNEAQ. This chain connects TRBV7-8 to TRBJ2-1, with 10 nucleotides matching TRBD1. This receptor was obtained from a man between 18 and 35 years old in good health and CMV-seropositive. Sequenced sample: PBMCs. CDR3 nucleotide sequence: TGTGCCAGCAGCTTAAGATTGGGACAGGGGTGGGACAATGAGCAGTTCTTC. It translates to CASSLRLGQGWDNEQFF.